The next 23 T cell receptor beta chains were all read from a single sample in a study of identical twins. TCRdb independently ran MiXCR on the 5' RACE reads; one entry per CDR3 protein. Among roughly 630,000 distinct CDR3 sequences listed, around 7.5% were seen once. The same sample was also used in a study of yellow fever vaccine responses in identical twins.

The specimen sequenced was PBMCs. These TCRs come from a young woman in good health.

This clonotype was seen repeatedly, ten times or more. This chain joins TRBV6-1 and TRBJ2-3; 8 bases align to TRBD2. Germline V CDR1 and CDR2: MNHNS, SASEGT. The CDR3 extends over 15 amino acids. V dropped 5 bases and J dropped 2; count of bases not matched to a gene: 6. This CDR3 reads CASSPVRGATDTQYF. CDR3 nucleotide sequence: TGTGCCAGCAGTCCAGTGCGGGGGGCCACAGATACGCAGTATTTT.

The genes are TRBV6-1 and TRBJ2-4; 8 nucleotides agree with TRBD2. There are 18 residues in the CDR3. V dropped 4 bases and J dropped 0; count of bases not matched to a gene: 11. The germline gives CDR1 MNHNS, CDR2 SASEGT. CDR3 coding DNA: TGTGCCAGCAGTGCGGGGCAGCGGGGGACTCTAGCCAAAAACATTCAGTACTTC. It specifies CASSAGQRGTLAKNIQYF.

In its sample, this clonotype was seen many times. V usage is TRBV27 and J usage is TRBJ1-2, with a tentative D call TRBD1 (5 bases). With 6 bases removed from V and 3 bases from J, the gap between germline ends came to 17 bases. CDR1 and CDR2 (germline): MNHEY, SMNVEV (reference sequence). The CDR3 has 15 residues. CDR3 in amino acids: CASSTPYAGDYGYTF. The CDR3 DNA follows: TGTGCCAGCAGCACACCCTATGCGGGGGACTATGGCTACACCTTC.

This clonotype occurred many times. The rearrangement uses TRBV3-1 and TRBJ2-3; no clear D. Between the trimmed V and J ends, which lost 1 base and 6 bases, there was a span of 11 bases. CDR3 length: 14 amino acids. The V gene's germline CDR1 is LGHDT and CDR2 YNNKEL (reference sequence). CDR3 in DNA: TGTGCCAGCAGCCAAGCGTTCGTACTCGATACGCAGTATTTT. The encoded protein is CASSQAFVLDTQYF.

This clonotype was picked up many times. The rearrangement uses TRBV3-1 and TRBJ2-7; TRBD1 agrees at 7 bases. With 4 bases clipped from V and 3 bases from J, the junction kept 6 bases outside the gene matches. CDR1 is LGHDT, CDR2 YNNKEL, per germline (reference sequence). This CDR3 is built from 14 residues. CDR3 sequence: CASSPTGSGYEQYF. In DNA form, the CDR3 reads TGTGCCAGCAGCCCGACAGGGAGCGGCTACGAGCAGTACTTC.

Many counts were recorded for this clonotype. The chain uses TRBV7-7 and TRBJ2-2; D is uncertain. The CDR3 loop spans 13 amino acids. With 2 bases removed from V and 5 bases from J, the gap between germline ends came to 6 bases. CDR1 and CDR2 (germline): SSHAT, FNYEAQ (reference sequence). The CDR3 region is CASSLTATGELFF. DNA for the CDR3: TGTGCCAGCAGCTTAACTGCGACCGGGGAGCTGTTTTTT. Full variable domain (rest looked up from reference TRBV7-7 and TRBJ2-2): GAGVSQSPRYKVTKRGQDVTLRCDPISSHATLYWYQQALGQGPEFLTYFNYEAQPDKSGLPSDRFSAERPEGSISTLTIQRTEQRDSAMYRCASSLTATGELFFGEGSRLTVL.

CDR3 protein: CSAPNLLAGGNTGELFF. CDR3 DNA sequence: TGCAGTGCTCCAAACCTACTAGCGGGAGGGAACACCGGGGAGCTGTTTTTT. V usage is TRBV20-1 and J usage is TRBJ2-2, with 12 positions matching TRBD2. The CDR3 contains 17 residues. Per germline, CDR1 DFQATT and CDR2 SNEGSKA (reference sequence). V lost 5 bases, J lost 1 base, and 8 bases stayed unmatched.

This clonotype occurred many times. The genes are TRBV18 and TRBJ2-3, with 8 bases fitting TRBD2. Germline-derived CDR1 and CDR2 are KGHSH and LQKENI. With V trimmed by 2 bases and J by 4 bases, 8 bases remained unmatched. The CDR3 contains 16 residues. The CDR3 protein is CASSPRLANPSDTQYF. CDR3 sequence (DNA): TGTGCCAGCTCACCAAGACTAGCGAATCCCTCAGATACGCAGTATTTT.

The rearrangement uses TRBV7-8 and TRBJ2-3; 7 nucleotides match TRBD2. This CDR3 spans 15 amino acids. V lost 3 bases to trimming and J lost 2 bases; unmatched junction nucleotides: 5. Germline V gene lookup returns CDR1 SGHVS and CDR2 FQNEAQ. CDR3 sequence (DNA): TGTGCCAGCAGCTTCCTAGCGGAAGTCACAGATACGCAGTATTTT. Translating it yields CASSFLAEVTDTQYF.

The V gene is TRBV20-1, the J gene TRBJ2-3; D gene unclear. The CDR3 is made up of 11 amino acids. V lost 6 bases, J lost 5 bases, and 9 bases lay in between. CDR1 is DFQATT and CDR2 is SNEGSKA in the germline V gene (reference sequence). CDR3 nucleotide sequence: TGCAGTGCCTTACGGATAGATACGCAGTATTTT. Protein sequence: CSALRIDTQYF.

This clonotype has at least ten counts. The rearrangement links TRBV11-2 to TRBJ2-1; 8 bases are a match to TRBD2. The CDR3 spans 14 residues. Germline-derived CDR1 and CDR2 are SGHAT and FQNNGV. V was pared by 1 base and J by 10 bases, with 6 bases of the junction left unmatched. CDR3 nucleotide sequence: TGTGCCAGCAGCTTAGCGGGAGGGATATGGGAGCAGTTCTTC. Protein product: CASSLAGGIWEQFF.

The chain employs TRBV5-1 and TRBJ2-7; D gene ambiguous. The CDR3 runs to 14 residues. V was cut by 0 bases and J by 2 bases, with 9 bases left in between. The germline CDR1 and CDR2 sequences are SGHRS and YFSETQ. CDR3 DNA sequence: TGCGCCAGCAGCTTGGATATGCAAGCCTACGAGCAGTACTTC. Protein product: CASSLDMQAYEQYF.

The sample holds a few counts of this clonotype. The CDR3, as DNA: TGTGCCAGCAGTAGGCAGGGGACCGGGAACCAAGAGACCCAGTACTTC. Its translation is CASSRQGTGNQETQYF. The genes are TRBV7-9 and TRBJ2-5; perhaps TRBD1 as D (6 bases). Germline V gene data show CDR1 as SEHNR and CDR2 as FQNEAQ (reference sequence). V dropped 6 bases and J dropped 0 bases, with 17 bases sitting between them. This CDR3 contains 16 residues.

The CDR3 loop is CSPEDRLGETQYF. The CDR3, as DNA: TGCAGTCCCGAGGACAGGTTGGGGGAGACCCAGTACTTC. V and J are TRBV20-1 and TRBJ2-5, with 7 bases lining up with TRBD1. This CDR3 is built from 13 residues. Per the germline V gene, CDR1 is DFQATT and CDR2 is SNEGSKA (reference sequence). After removal of 8 bases from V and 5 bases from J, the junction contained 11 bases not matched to a gene.

This clonotype was seen a few times. The chain couples TRBV27 to TRBJ2-7, with 7 bases lining up with TRBD1. The length of the CDR3 is 14 residues. Germline CDR1 MNHEY, CDR2 SMNVEV (reference sequence). Trimming at V came to 6 bases and at J to 5 bases, leaving 10 bases not matched to a gene. The CDR3 nucleotides are TGTGCCAGCAGCCCATGGGACAGTCGGGACGAGCAGTACGTC. Amino acids: CASSPWDSRDEQYV.

This clonotype was picked up many times. CDR3 nucleotide sequence: TGTGCCAGCAGTGACAGGGAGAATCAGCCCCAGCATTTT. It translates to CASSDRENQPQHF. This rearrangement joins TRBV12-3 or TRBV12-4 to TRBJ1-5, with 7 bases that match TRBD1. This CDR3 spans 13 amino acids. V shed 5 bases and J 4 bases; nucleotides not matched to a gene: 2.

This clonotype was observed at least ten times. The chain carries TRBV10-3 and TRBJ1-1, with D tentatively TRBD1 (5 bases). V was pared by 3 bases and J by 1 base, with 9 bases between. The germline CDR1 and CDR2 sequences are ENHRY and SYGVKD. The CDR3 has 14 residues. The CDR3 DNA reads TGTGCCATCAGTGATTACGGGGGGAACACTGAAGCTTTCTTT. Residues: CAISDYGGNTEAFF.

This clonotype was observed a handful of times. This rearrangement joins TRBV12-5 to TRBJ1-1, with unresolved D. V gave up 2 bases and J gave up 2 bases, with 12 bases separating them. CDR1 is LGHNT, CDR2 FRNRAP, per germline. The CDR3 has 15 amino acids. This CDR3 is CASGLWGMGNTEAFF. The CDR3 nucleotides are TGTGCTAGTGGTTTGTGGGGTATGGGAAACACTGAAGCTTTCTTT. The whole variable domain, filled in from reference TRBV12-5 and TRBJ1-1, reads DARVTQTPRHKVTEMGQEVTMRCQPILGHNTVFWYRQTMMQGLELLAYFRNRAPLDDSGMPKDRFSAEMPDATLATLKIQPSEPRDSAVYFCASGLWGMGNTEAFFGQGTRLTVV.

This clonotype has ten or more counts. The chain recombines TRBV3-1 with TRBJ2-1; D ambiguous. Germline V CDR1 and CDR2: LGHDT, YNNKEL (reference sequence). The CDR3 has 14 residues. Trimming removed 1 base from V and 6 bases from J, with 10 bases in between. The CDR3 DNA is TGTGCCAGCAGCCAAGTTTCGAGTTTCAATGAGCAGTTCTTC. It specifies CASSQVSSFNEQFF.

The chain couples TRBV7-2 to TRBJ2-1; tentatively, D is TRBD1 (7 bases). This CDR3 is 17 amino acids long. CDR1 is SGHTA, CDR2 FQGNSA, per germline. V lost 2 bases, J lost 4 bases, and 18 bases lay in between. Here the CDR3 reads CASSLRGAGQPYNEQFF. CDR3 DNA: TGTGCCAGCAGCTTAAGGGGCGCGGGACAGCCATACAATGAGCAGTTCTTC.

The rearrangement uses TRBV21-1 and TRBJ1-1; TRBD1 was called by the table and not checked on the DNA. TRBV21-1 is reported as a pseudogene. The CDR3 length is 8 residues. The CDR3 loop is CQGGEAFF. As DNA, the CDR3 is TGTCAGGGGGGTGAAGCTTTCTTT.

The chain recombines TRBV24-1 with TRBJ2-1; the D is unclear. This CDR3 region has 10 residues. From germline, CDR1 is KGHDR and CDR2 SFDVKD. With 5 bases removed from V and 6 bases from J, the gap between germline ends came to 1 base. In DNA, the CDR3 is TGTGCCACCAGTGCCAATGAGCAGTTCTTC. This sequence encodes CATSANEQFF.

This clonotype was seen ten or more times. V gene TRBV18 combines with J gene TRBJ1-1; D call uncertain. V lost 8 bases and J 0 bases, leaving 10 bases between the germline ends. Germline lookup yields CDR1 KGHSH and CDR2 LQKENI. The CDR3 length is 13 residues. The CDR3 region is CASSPNLNTEAFF. The CDR3, as DNA: TGTGCCAGCAGCCCAAACCTGAACACTGAAGCTTTCTTT.